This is a list of T cell receptor beta chains from one sample in a study of blood T cell repertoires in COVID-19. The method was immunoSEQ multiplex PCR; TCRdb's version includes in-frame clones alone and lacks a portion of them. The table lists around 120,000 clones, approximately 82% of them singletons. Material for sequencing was peripheral blood. All receptors come from a man aged 35-49 years with active or convalescent COVID-19. The CDR3 runs from the conserved cysteine through the conserved F or W. D genes are given only for firm matches. The size entry is marked missing in some rows and otherwise reads once, few, many or a size class.

>NA|NA|TRBV6-1|TRBJ1-3
TGTGCCAGCAGTGTTGACAATCACGGCTCTGGAAACACCATATATTTT
CASSVDNHGSGNTIYF
>NA|NA|TRBV9|TRBJ1-1
TGTGCCAGCAGCGTAAGCCAGGGCACTGAAGCTTTCTTT
CASSVSQGTEAFF
>NA|once|TRBV9|TRBJ1-1
TGTGCCAGCAGCGTAGAGCCGGTGAACACTGAAGCTTTCTTT
CASSVEPVNTEAFF
>NA|NA|TRBV7-9|TRBJ1-3
TGTGCCAGCAGCTTTGAGTCTGGAAACACCATATATTTT
CASSFESGNTIYF
>NA|NA|TRBV5-4|TRBJ2-3
TGTGCCAGCAGCTCTGGTGGCAGGGGTCCTCCTAGCACAGATACGCAGTATTTT
CASSSGGRGPPSTDTQYF
>TRBD2|NA|TRBV7-3|TRBJ2-5
TGTGCCAGCAGCTCAAGCGGTCTAGCGGGGGAGACCCAGTACTTC
CASSSSGLAGETQYF
>NA|NA|TRBV9|TRBJ1-2
TGTGCCAGCAGCGTAGGGCCAGGGGAGGGTGGCTACACCTTC
CASSVGPGEGGYTF
>TRBD1|NA|TRBV5-1|TRBJ2-7
TGCGCCAGCAGCTCCCGACAGGGGGGTGCCTACGAGCAGTACTTC
CASSSRQGGAYEQYF
>NA|many|TRBV10-2|TRBJ1-1
TGCGCCAGCAGTGATATCCGGCAGGGAGGGTACACTGAAGCTTTCTTT
CASSDIRQGGYTEAFF
>NA|NA|TRBV12-3/TRBV12-4|TRBJ1-1
TGTGCCAGCAGGATAGATAGTAACACTGAAGCTTTCTTT
CASRIDSNTEAFF
>NA|NA|TRBV6-2/TRBV6-3|TRBJ2-2
TGTGCCAGCAGTTCCGAGGGCGTGGGGACCGGGGAGCTGTTTTTT
CASSSEGVGTGELFF
>TRBD1|NA|TRBV4-3|TRBJ1-6
TGCGCCAGCAGCCTAGAGGCGGGACAGAATTCACCCCTCCACTTT
CASSLEAGQNSPLHF
>TRBD2|NA|TRBV6-2/TRBV6-3|TRBJ2-5
TGTGCCAGCAGACCTAGCGGAGGGACCAGCTCCAAGGCCCAGTACTTC
CASRPSGGTSSKAQYF
>NA|NA|TRBV10-3|TRBJ2-5
TGTGCCATCAGTGAGGGACTCGGAGTAGGAGAGACCCAGTACTTC
CAISEGLGVGETQYF
>TRBD1|NA|TRBV2|TRBJ1-5
TGTGCCAGCAGGACCGGGACAGGAATTTTCTTAGATCAGCCCCAGCATTTT
CASRTGTGIFLDQPQHF
>TRBD1|NA|TRBV7-3|TRBJ1-1
TGTGCCAGCAGCGAACAGGGGAGGAACACTGAAGCTTTCTTT
CASSEQGRNTEAFF
>NA|few|TRBV7-9|TRBJ1-5
TGTGCCAGCAGCACCGGAGCCACAGGGAATCAGCCCCAGCATTTT
CASSTGATGNQPQHF
>NA|once|TRBV7-2|TRBJ2-1
TGTGCCAGCAGCTTAGAGGCGGGGGCCCACAATGAGCAGTTCTTC
CASSLEAGAHNEQFF
>TRBD2|NA|TRBV7-7|TRBJ2-5
TGTGCTAGCAGCCCCGGGGGGGGGCCGAAAGAGACCCAGTACTTC
CASSPGGGPKETQYF
>NA|once|TRBV9|TRBJ2-1
TGTGCCAGCAGCGTAACTGGCAATGAGCAGTTCTTC
CASSVTGNEQFF
>NA|few|TRBV29-1|TRBJ1-3
TGCAGCATCAAAAGTAGCTCTGGAAACACCATATATTTT
CSIKSSSGNTIYF
>NA|NA|TRBV6-2/TRBV6-3|TRBJ2-7
TGTGCCAGCAGTTTTGGCCGAGGGTACGAGCAGTACTTC
CASSFGRGYEQYF
>NA|once|TRBV5-4|TRBJ1-1
TGTGCCAGCAGCTTGAGCGGGGCCAACACTGAAGCTTTCTTT
CASSLSGANTEAFF
>TRBD1|NA|TRBV5-5|TRBJ2-5
TGTGCCAGCAGCCGCCAGGGGGTGGAGACCCAGTACTTC
CASSRQGVETQYF
>NA|NA|TRBV24-1|TRBJ2-3
TGTGCCACCAGTGATTTTCAGAAAGATACGCAGTATTTT
CATSDFQKDTQYF
>TRBD1|NA|TRBV18|TRBJ1-1
TGTGCCAGCTCACCGTCACAGGGGGGGAACACTGAAGCTTTCTTT
CASSPSQGGNTEAFF
>TRBD1|once|TRBV6-5|TRBJ1-4
TGTGCCAGCAGCCAGCCACAGGGGGGTGAAAAACTGTTTTTT
CASSQPQGGEKLFF
>TRBD1|NA|TRBV5-4|TRBJ1-1
TGTGCCAGCAGCCCACAGGGGTTGGACACTGAAGCTTTCTTT
CASSPQGLDTEAFF
>NA|NA|TRBV30|TRBJ1-3
TGTGCCTGGACGGGACTCTCTGGAAACACCATATATTTT
CAWTGLSGNTIYF
>TRBD2|once|TRBV9|TRBJ2-2
TGTGCCAGCAGCGCCGGGACTAGCGGGGGGGCTGACGGGGAGCTGTTTTTT
CASSAGTSGGADGELFF
>NA|NA|TRBV6-5|TRBJ1-1
TGTGCCAGCAGTTACTCGGGACAACTGAACACTGAAGCTTTCTTT
CASSYSGQLNTEAFF
>TRBD1|NA|TRBV19|TRBJ1-2
TGTGCCAGTAGTCCTGACAGGGGTTATAACTATGGCTACACCTTC
CASSPDRGYNYGYTF
>NA|NA|TRBV7-9|TRBJ2-7
TGTGCCAGCAGCTTTCCCCACAGGGTTCTTCCCTACGAGCAGTACTTC
CASSFPHRVLPYEQYF
>TRBD2|NA|TRBV25-1|TRBJ2-3
TGTGCCAGCAGTAAAATAGCGGGTCAGACAGATACGCAGTATTTT
CASSKIAGQTDTQYF
>TRBD1|NA|TRBV5-1|TRBJ2-7
TGCGCCAGCAGCCCGGGGCTGGGGACAGCCTACGAGCAGTACTTC
CASSPGLGTAYEQYF
>TRBD1|few|TRBV30|TRBJ2-4
TGTGCCTGGAGTGTACAGGGGACAGCCAAAAACATTCAGTACTTC
CAWSVQGTAKNIQYF
>TRBD1|once|TRBV11-2|TRBJ2-1
TGTGCCAGCAGCCCTGGGGACAGGGGTTTTGGCAATGAGCAGTTCTTC
CASSPGDRGFGNEQFF
>NA|NA|TRBV10-3|TRBJ2-5
TGTGCCATCAGGACGGACAGTAAAGAGACCCAGTACTTC
CAIRTDSKETQYF
>TRBD2|NA|TRBV18|TRBJ2-2
TGTGCCAGCTCACCAACTAGCGCCTCCGGGGAGCTGTTTTTT
CASSPTSASGELFF
>NA|NA|TRBV6-2/TRBV6-3|TRBJ1-2
TGTGCCAGCAGCGCTGACAGTCTCTATGGCTACACCTTC
CASSADSLYGYTF
>NA|NA|TRBV18|TRBJ1-4
TGTGCCAGCTCACCACCAAGGGGCGAAACTAATGAAAAACTGTTTTTT
CASSPPRGETNEKLFF
>NA|NA|TRBV7-3|TRBJ2-7
TGTGCCAGCAGCAGAACTCAGGGGTACGAGCAGTACTTC
CASSRTQGYEQYF
>NA|NA|TRBV6-5|TRBJ2-7
TGTGCCAGCACCGCAGGTGGCGAGCAGTACTTC
CASTAGGEQYF
>NA|NA|TRBV5-1|TRBJ2-1
TGCGCCAGCAGCCCCTCCAGGGTGGGTCCCTACAATGAGCAGTTCTTC
CASSPSRVGPYNEQFF
>TRBD2|NA|TRBV7-3|TRBJ2-3
TGTGCCAGCAGCCGTCTAGCGGGGGCGGGGGATACGCAGTATTTT
CASSRLAGAGDTQYF
>NA|NA|TRBV11-2|TRBJ2-7
TGTGCCAGCAGCTTACAGGGGCGGGAGTACTTC
CASSLQGREYF
>NA|few|TRBV5-5|TRBJ2-2
TGTGGGAGCAGCTGGGGCGGGACGTCCACCGGGGAGCTGTTTTTT
CGSSWGGTSTGELFF
>TRBD2|once|TRBV11-2|TRBJ2-5
TGTGCCAGCAGCCCGGGGGGGGGAGAGACCCAGTACTTC
CASSPGGGETQYF
>TRBD2|once|TRBV7-3|TRBJ2-1
TGTGCCAGCAGCTTAACGAGCCAAGGACTAGCGGGGCTCCGCAATGAGCAGTTCTTC
CASSLTSQGLAGLRNEQFF
>NA|NA|TRBV9|TRBJ2-3
TGTGCCAGCAGCGTACCGGAGAACCCCTTTTCGGCACATACGCAGTATTTT
CASSVPENPFSAHTQYF